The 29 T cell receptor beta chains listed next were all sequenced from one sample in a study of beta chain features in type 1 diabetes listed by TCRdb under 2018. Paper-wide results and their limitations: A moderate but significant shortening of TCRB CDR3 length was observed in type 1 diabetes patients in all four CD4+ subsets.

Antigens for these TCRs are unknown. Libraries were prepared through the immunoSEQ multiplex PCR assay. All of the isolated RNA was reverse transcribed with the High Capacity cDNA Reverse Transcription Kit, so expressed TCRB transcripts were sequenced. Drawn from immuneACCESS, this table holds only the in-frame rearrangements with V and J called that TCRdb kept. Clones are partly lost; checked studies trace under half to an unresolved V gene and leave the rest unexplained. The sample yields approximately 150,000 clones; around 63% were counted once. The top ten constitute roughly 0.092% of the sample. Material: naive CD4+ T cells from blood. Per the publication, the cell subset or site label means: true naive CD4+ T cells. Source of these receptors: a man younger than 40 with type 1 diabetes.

CDR3: CAIRGDQDEQYF. CDR3 coding DNA: TGTGCCATCAGGGGGGATCAGGACGAGCAGTACTTC. J is TRBJ2-7 and V is TRBV10-3; D may be TRBD1 or TRBD2 (5 bases each). The CDR3 length is 12 residues. The V gene's germline CDR1 is ENHRY and CDR2 SYGVKD. The germline V and J ends were trimmed by 6 bases and 5 bases, with 11 bases remaining between them.

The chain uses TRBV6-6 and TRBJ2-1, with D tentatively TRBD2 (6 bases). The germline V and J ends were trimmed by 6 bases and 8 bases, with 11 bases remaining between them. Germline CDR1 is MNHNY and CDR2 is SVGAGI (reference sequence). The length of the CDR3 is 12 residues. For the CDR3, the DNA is TGTGCCAGCAGACTACTAGCTTATGAGCAGTTCTTC. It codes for CASRLLAYEQFF.

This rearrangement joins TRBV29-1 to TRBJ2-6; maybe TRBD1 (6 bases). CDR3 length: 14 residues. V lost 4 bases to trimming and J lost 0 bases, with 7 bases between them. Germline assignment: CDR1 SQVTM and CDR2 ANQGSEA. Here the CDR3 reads CSVVGGSGANVLTF. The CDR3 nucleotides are TGCAGCGTTGTAGGGGGCTCTGGGGCCAACGTCCTGACTTTC.

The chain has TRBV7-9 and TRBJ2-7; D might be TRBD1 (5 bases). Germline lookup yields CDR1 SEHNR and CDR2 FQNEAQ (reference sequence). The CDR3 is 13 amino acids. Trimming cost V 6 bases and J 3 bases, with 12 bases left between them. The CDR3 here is CASSRTSFYEQYF. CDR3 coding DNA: TGTGCCAGCAGTAGGACATCCTTCTACGAGCAGTACTTC.

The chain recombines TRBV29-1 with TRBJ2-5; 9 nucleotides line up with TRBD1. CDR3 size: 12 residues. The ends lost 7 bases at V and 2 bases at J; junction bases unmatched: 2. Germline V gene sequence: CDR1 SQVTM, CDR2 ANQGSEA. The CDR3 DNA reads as TGCAGCGCTGACAGGGGGCAAGAGACCCAGTACTTC. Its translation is CSADRGQETQYF.

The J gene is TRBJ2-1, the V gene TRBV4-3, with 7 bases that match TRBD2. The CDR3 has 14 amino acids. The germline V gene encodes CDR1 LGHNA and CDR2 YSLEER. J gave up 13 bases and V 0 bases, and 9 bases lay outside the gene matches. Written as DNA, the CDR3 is TGCGCCAGCAGCCAAGATTTGGGACCGGGACTACAGTTCTTC. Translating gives CASSQDLGPGLQFF.

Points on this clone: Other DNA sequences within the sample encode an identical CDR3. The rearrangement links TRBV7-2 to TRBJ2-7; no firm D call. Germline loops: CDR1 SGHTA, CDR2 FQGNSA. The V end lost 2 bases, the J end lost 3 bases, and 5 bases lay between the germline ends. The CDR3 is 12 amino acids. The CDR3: CASSLYSYEQYF. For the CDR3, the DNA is TGTGCCAGCAGCTTATACAGCTACGAGCAGTACTTC. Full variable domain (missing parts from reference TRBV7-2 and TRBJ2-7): GAGVSQSPSNKVTEKGKDVELRCDPISGHTALYWYRQSLGQGLEFLIYFQGNSAPDKSGLPSDRFSAERTGGSVSTLTIQRTQQEDSAVYLCASSLYSYEQYFGPGTRLTVT.

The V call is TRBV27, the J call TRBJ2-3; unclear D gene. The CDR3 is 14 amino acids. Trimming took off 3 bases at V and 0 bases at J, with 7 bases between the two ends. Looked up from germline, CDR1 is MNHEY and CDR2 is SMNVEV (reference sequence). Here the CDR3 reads CASSFQYSTDTQYF. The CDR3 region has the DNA TGTGCCAGCAGTTTTCAATACAGCACAGATACGCAGTATTTT.

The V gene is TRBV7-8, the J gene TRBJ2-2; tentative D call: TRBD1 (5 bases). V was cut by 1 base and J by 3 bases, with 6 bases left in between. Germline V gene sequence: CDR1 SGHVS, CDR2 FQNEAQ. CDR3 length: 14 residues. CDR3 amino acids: CASSLEGYTGELFF. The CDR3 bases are TGTGCCAGCAGCTTAGAGGGGTACACCGGGGAGCTGTTTTTT.

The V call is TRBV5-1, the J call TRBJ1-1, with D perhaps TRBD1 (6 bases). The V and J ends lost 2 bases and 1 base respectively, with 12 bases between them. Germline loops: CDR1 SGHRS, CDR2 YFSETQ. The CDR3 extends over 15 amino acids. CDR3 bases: TGCGCCAGCAGCTTACGGGACACCCCGAACACTGAAGCTTTCTTT. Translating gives CASSLRDTPNTEAFF.

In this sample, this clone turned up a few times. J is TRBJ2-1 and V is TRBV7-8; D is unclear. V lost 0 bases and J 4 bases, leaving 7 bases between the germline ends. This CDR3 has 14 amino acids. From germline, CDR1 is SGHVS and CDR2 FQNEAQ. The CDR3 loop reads CASSLARQYNEQFF. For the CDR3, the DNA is TGTGCCAGCAGCTTAGCAAGACAATACAATGAGCAGTTCTTC.

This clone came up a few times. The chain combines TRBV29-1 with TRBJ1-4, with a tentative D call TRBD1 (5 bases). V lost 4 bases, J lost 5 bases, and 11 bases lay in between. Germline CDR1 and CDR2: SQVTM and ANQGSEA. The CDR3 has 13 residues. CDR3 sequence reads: CSVGQNLNEKLFF. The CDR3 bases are TGCAGCGTTGGACAGAACCTGAATGAAAAACTGTTTTTT. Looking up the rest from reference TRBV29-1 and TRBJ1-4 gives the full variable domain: SAVISQKPSRDICQRGTSLTIQCQVDSQVTMMFWYRQQPGQSLTLIATANQGSEATYESGFVIDKFPISRPNLTFSTLTVSNMSPEDSSIYLCSVGQNLNEKLFFGSGTQLSVL.

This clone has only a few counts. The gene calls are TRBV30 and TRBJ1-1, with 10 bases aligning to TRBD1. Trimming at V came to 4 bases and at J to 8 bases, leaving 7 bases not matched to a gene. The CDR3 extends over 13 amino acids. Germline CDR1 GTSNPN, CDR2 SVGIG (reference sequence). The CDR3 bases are TGTGCCTGGACGTTGGACAGGGGGACAGAAGCTTTCTTT. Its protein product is CAWTLDRGTEAFF.

CDR3 loop: CASSRRRDSTNYGYTF. CDR3 nucleotide sequence: TGTGCCAGCAGCCGGAGAAGGGACAGTACTAACTATGGCTACACCTTC. The V gene is TRBV13, the J gene TRBJ1-2, with TRBD1 matching over 7 bases. The CDR3 extends over 16 amino acids. Germline V CDR1 and CDR2: PRHDT, FYEKMQ (reference sequence). The junction had 9 bases not matched to a gene; V was cut back by 5 bases and J by 0 bases.

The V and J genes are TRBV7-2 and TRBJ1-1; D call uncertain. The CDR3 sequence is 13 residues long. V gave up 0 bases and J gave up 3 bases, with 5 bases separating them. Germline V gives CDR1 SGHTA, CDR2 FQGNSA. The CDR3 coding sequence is TGTGCCAGCAGCTTAGCAGGTTACACTGAAGCTTTCTTT. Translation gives CASSLAGYTEAFF. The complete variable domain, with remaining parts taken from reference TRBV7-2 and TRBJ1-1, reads GAGVSQSPSNKVTEKGKDVELRCDPISGHTALYWYRQSLGQGLEFLIYFQGNSAPDKSGLPSDRFSAERTGGSVSTLTIQRTQQEDSAVYLCASSLAGYTEAFFGQGTRLTVV.

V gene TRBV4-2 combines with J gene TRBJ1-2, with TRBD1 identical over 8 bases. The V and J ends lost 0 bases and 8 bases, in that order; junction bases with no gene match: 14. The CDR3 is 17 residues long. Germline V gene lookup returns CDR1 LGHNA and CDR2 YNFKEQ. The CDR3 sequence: CASSQDLIGDRGGGYTF. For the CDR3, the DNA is TGTGCCAGCAGCCAAGATCTGATCGGAGACAGGGGAGGAGGCTACACCTTC.

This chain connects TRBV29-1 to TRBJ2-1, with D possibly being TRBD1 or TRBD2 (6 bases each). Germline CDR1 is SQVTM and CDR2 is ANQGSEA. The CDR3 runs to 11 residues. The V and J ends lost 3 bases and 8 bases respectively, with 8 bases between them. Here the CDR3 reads CSVDRGHEQFF. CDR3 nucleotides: TGCAGCGTTGACCGGGGGCATGAGCAGTTCTTC.

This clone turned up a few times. Here the CDR3 DNA reads TGCGCCAGCAGGGCCGCCTACGAGCAGTACTTC. Amino acids: CASRAAYEQYF. The chain has TRBV5-1 and TRBJ2-7; no clear D. Trimming took off 5 bases at V and 2 bases at J, with 5 bases between the two ends. CDR3 size: 11 residues. CDR1 and CDR2 from the germline V gene are SGHRS and YFSETQ.

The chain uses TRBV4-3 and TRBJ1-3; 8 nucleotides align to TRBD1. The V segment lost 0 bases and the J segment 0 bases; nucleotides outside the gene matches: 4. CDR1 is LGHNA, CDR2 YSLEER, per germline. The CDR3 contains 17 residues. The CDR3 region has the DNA TGCGCCAGCAGCCAAGAAAGCCAGGGGGCCTCTGGAAACACCATATATTTT. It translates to CASSQESQGASGNTIYF.

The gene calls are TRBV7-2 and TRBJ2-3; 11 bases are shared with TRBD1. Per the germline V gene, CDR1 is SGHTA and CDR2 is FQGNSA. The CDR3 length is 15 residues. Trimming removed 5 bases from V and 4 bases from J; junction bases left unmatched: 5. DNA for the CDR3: TGTGCCAGCAGCAAAGGACAGGGGGCTTCAGATACGCAGTATTTT. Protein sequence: CASSKGQGASDTQYF.

The CDR3 nucleotides read TGCGCCAGCAGCCAAGATTTACAGGGTGGAGACAATGAGCAGTTCTTC. It encodes CASSQDLQGGDNEQFF. The V and J genes are TRBV4-3 and TRBJ2-1; TRBD1 might be the D (6 bases). Germline-derived CDR1 and CDR2 are LGHNA and YSLEER. The CDR3 is made up of 16 amino acids. Between the trimmed V and J ends, which lost 0 bases and 5 bases, there was a span of 14 bases.

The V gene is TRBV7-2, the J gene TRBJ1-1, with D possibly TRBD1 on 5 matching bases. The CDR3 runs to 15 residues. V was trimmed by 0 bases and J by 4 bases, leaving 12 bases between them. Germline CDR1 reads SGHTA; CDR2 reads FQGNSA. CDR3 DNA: TGTGCCAGCAGCTTAGCAGGGACGGAACCCACTGAAGCTTTCTTT. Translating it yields CASSLAGTEPTEAFF.

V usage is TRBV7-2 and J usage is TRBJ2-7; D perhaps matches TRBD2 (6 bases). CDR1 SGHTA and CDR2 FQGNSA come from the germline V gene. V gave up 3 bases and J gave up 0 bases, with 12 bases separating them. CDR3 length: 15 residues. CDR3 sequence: CASSFFGGTSYEQYF. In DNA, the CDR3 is TGTGCCAGCAGCTTTTTCGGAGGGACCTCCTACGAGCAGTACTTC.

The DNA of the CDR3 is TGCAGTGCTAGTCCGGCCACTGAAGCTTTCTTT. The encoded protein is CSASPATEAFF. The V gene is TRBV20-1, the J gene TRBJ1-1, with D uncertain. Germline-derived CDR1 and CDR2 are DFQATT and SNEGSKA (reference sequence). V lost 3 bases and J lost 4, with 6 bases in between. The CDR3 is 11 amino acids.

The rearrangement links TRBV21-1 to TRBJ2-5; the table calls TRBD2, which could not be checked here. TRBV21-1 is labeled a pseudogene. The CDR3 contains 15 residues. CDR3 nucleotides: TGTGCCAGCAGCAAAGGGTGGCGGAAATCGGGGACCCAGTACTTC. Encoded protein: CASSKGWRKSGTQYF.

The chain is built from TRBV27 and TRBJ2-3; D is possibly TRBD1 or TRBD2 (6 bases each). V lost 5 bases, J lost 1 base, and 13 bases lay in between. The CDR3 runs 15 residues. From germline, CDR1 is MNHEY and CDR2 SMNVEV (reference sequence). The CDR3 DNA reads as TGTGCCAGCAGTCCCCGGGGGCGCGGCACAGATACGCAGTATTTT. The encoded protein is CASSPRGRGTDTQYF.

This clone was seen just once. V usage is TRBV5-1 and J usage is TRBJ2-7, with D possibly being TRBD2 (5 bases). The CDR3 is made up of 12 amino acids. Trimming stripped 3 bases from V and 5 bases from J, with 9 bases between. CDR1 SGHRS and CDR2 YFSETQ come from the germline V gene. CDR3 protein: CASSSLGDEQYF. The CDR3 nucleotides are TGCGCCAGCAGCTCCCTCGGGGACGAGCAGTACTTC.

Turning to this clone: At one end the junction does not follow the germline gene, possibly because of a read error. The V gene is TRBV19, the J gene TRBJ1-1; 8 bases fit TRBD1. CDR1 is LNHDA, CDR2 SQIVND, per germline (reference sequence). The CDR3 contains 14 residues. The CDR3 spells CASRIDRGFTEAFF. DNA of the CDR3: TGTGCCAGTAGAATAGACAGGGGTTTCACTGAAGCTTTCTTT.

DNA of the CDR3: TGTGCCTGGAGTACCTCCCCGGGTCACGAAGGGACCCAGTACTTC. It specifies CAWSTSPGHEGTQYF. The genes are TRBV30 and TRBJ2-5; no reliable D call. The germline CDR1 and CDR2 sequences are GTSNPN and SVGIG (reference sequence). The V gene lost 2 bases and the J gene lost 7 bases, with 20 bases spanning the gap. The CDR3 is made up of 15 amino acids.